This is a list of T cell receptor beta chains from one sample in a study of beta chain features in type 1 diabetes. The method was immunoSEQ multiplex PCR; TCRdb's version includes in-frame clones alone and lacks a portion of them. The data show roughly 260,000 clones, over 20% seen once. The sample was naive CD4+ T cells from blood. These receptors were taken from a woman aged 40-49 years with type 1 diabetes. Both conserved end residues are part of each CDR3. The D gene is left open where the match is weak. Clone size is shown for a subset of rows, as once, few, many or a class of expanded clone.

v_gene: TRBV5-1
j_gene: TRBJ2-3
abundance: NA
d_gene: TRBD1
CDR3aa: CASSFQGAPDTQYF
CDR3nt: TGCGCCAGCAGCTTCCAGGGGGCCCCAGATACGCAGTATTTT

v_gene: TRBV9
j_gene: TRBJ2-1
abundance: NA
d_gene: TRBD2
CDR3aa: CASSVSGVPLYNEQFF
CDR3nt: TGTGCCAGCAGCGTAAGCGGGGTACCGCTCTACAATGAGCAGTTCTTC

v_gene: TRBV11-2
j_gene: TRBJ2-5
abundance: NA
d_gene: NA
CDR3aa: CASSFEGVKETQYF
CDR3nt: TGTGCCAGCAGCTTCGAAGGGGTAAAAGAGACCCAGTACTTC

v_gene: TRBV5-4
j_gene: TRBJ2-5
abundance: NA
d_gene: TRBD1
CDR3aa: CASSRPGTGFETQYF
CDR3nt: TGTGCCAGCAGCCGCCCCGGGACAGGGTTCGAGACCCAGTACTTC

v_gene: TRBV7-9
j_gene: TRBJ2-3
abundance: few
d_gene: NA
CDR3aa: CASSLSVTSSTDTQYF
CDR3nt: TGTGCCAGCAGCTTATCAGTTACCTCTAGCACAGATACGCAGTATTTT

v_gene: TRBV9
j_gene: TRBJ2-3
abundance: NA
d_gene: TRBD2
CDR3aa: CASSATAGGPGDTQYF
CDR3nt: TGTGCCAGCAGCGCTACAGCGGGAGGGCCAGGAGATACGCAGTATTTT

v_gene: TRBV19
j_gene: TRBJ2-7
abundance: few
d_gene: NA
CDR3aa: CASGTSQGDEQYF
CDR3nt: TGTGCCAGTGGGACCTCACAGGGTGACGAGCAGTACTTC

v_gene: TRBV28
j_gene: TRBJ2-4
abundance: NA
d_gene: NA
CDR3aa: CASSLQGADIQYF
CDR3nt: TGTGCCAGCAGCCTACAGGGAGCGGACATTCAGTACTTC

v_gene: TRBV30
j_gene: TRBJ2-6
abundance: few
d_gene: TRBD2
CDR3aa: CAWSVRGGGPLGANVLTF
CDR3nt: TGTGCCTGGAGTGTACGCGGGGGGGGCCCATTAGGGGCCAACGTCCTGACTTTC

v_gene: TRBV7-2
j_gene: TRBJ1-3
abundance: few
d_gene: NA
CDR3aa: CASSLSRRGVDTIYF
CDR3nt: TGTGCCAGCAGCTTATCTCGCAGGGGAGTAGACACCATATATTTT

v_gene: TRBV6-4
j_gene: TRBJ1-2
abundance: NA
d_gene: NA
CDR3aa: CASSSGGDYGYTF
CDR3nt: TGTGCCAGCAGTTCCGGGGGGGACTATGGCTACACCTTC

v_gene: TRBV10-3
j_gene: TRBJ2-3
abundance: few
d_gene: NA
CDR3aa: CAIGLREDTQYF
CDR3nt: TGTGCCATTGGACTGCGGGAAGATACGCAGTATTTT

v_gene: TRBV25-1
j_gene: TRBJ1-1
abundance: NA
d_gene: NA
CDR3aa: CASSEEAGDTEAFF
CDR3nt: TGTGCCAGCAGTGAGGAGGCGGGGGACACTGAAGCTTTCTTT

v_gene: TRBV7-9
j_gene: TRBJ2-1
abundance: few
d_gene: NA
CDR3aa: CASSLEATGYNEQFF
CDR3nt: TGTGCCAGCAGCTTAGAGGCAACGGGGTACAATGAGCAGTTCTTC

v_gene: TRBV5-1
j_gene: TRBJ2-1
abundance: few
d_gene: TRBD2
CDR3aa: CASIRTSGGPGFYNEQFF
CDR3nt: TGCGCCAGCATCCGTACTAGCGGGGGGCCAGGGTTCTACAATGAGCAGTTCTTC

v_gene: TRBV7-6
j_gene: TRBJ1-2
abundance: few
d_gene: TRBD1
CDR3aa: CASSSGTDYGYTF
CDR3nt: TGTGCCAGCAGCTCTGGGACAGACTATGGCTACACCTTC

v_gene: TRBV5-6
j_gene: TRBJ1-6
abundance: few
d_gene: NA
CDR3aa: CASSLRQAGNSPLHF
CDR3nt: TGTGCCAGCAGCTTGCGGCAGGCAGGGAATTCACCCCTCCACTTT

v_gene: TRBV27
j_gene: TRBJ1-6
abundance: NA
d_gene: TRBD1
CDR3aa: CASRRQGDSPLHF
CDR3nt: TGTGCCAGCAGGCGACAGGGGGATTCACCCCTCCACTTT

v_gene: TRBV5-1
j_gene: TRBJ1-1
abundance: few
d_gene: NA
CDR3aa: CASSLVEGLDAFF
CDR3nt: TGCGCCAGCAGCTTGGTGGAGGGGTTGGACGCTTTCTTT

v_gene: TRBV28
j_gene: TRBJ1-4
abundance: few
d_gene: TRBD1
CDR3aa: CASSPWTGSYEKLFF
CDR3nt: TGTGCCAGCAGTCCTTGGACAGGAAGCTATGAAAAACTGTTTTTT

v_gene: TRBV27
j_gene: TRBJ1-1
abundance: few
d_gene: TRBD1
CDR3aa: CASSFGTGGSAFF
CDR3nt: TGTGCCAGCAGTTTCGGGACAGGTGGTTCAGCTTTCTTT

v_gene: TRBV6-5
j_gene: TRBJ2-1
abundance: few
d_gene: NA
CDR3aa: CAIARGNEQFF
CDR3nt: TGTGCCATCGCTCGGGGCAATGAGCAGTTCTTC

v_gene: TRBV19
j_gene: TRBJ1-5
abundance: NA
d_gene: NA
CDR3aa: CASSMIGNQPQHF
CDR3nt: TGTGCCAGTAGTATGATCGGGAATCAGCCCCAGCATTTT

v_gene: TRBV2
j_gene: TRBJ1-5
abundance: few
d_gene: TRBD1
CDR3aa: CASRVRQGKGAQHF
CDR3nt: TGTGCCAGCAGAGTCCGACAGGGAAAAGGGGCCCAGCATTTT

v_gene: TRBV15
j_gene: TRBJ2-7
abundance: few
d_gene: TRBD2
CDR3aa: CATSTRLAGGPHEQYF
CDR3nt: TGTGCCACCAGCACAAGACTAGCGGGAGGGCCCCACGAGCAGTACTTC

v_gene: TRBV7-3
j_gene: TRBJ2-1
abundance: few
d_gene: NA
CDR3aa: CASSLEGAYNEQFF
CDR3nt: TGTGCCAGCAGCCTCGAGGGAGCGTACAATGAGCAGTTCTTC

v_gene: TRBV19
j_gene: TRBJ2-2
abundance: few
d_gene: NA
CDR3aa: CASSGRVYTGELFF
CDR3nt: TGTGCCAGTAGTGGCAGGGTTTACACCGGGGAGCTGTTTTTT

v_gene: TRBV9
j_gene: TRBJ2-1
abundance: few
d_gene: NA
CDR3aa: CASSVGRSNEQFF
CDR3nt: TGTGCCAGCAGCGTAGGGCGGTCTAATGAGCAGTTCTTC

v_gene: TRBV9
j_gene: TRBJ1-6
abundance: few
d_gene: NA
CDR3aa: CASSPQEVAAGNNSPLHF
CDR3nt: TGTGCCAGCAGCCCTCAGGAAGTGGCGGCGGGAAATAATTCACCCCTCCACTTT

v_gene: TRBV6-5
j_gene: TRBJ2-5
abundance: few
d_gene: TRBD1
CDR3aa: CASSGQGRETQYF
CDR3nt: TGTGCCAGCAGTGGACAGGGACGAGAGACCCAGTACTTC

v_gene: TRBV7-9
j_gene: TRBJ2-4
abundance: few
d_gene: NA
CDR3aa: CASSLGGENIQYF
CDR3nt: TGTGCCAGCAGCTTAGGGGGGGAAAACATTCAGTACTTC

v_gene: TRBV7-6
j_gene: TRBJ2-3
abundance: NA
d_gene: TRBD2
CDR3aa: CASSQGLLSTDTQYF
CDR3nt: TGTGCCAGCAGCCAGGGACTATTAAGCACAGATACGCAGTATTTT

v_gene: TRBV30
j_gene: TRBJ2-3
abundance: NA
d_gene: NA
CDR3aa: CAWSPPQRIAPDTQYF
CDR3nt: TGTGCCTGGAGCCCACCCCAGAGGATAGCCCCAGATACGCAGTATTTT

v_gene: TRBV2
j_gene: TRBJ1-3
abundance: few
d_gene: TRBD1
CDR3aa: CASSLQGAGNTIYF
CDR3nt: TGTGCCAGCAGCTTACAGGGGGCTGGAAACACCATATATTTT

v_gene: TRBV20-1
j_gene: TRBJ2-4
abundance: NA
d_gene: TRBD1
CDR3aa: CSAGDRAGQYF
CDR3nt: TGCAGTGCTGGGGACAGGGCTGGTCAGTACTTC

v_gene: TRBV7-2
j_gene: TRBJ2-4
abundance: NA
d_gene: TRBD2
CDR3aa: CASSISAGKLGIQYF
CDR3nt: TGTGCCAGCAGCATTTCAGCGGGGAAACTGGGCATTCAGTACTTC